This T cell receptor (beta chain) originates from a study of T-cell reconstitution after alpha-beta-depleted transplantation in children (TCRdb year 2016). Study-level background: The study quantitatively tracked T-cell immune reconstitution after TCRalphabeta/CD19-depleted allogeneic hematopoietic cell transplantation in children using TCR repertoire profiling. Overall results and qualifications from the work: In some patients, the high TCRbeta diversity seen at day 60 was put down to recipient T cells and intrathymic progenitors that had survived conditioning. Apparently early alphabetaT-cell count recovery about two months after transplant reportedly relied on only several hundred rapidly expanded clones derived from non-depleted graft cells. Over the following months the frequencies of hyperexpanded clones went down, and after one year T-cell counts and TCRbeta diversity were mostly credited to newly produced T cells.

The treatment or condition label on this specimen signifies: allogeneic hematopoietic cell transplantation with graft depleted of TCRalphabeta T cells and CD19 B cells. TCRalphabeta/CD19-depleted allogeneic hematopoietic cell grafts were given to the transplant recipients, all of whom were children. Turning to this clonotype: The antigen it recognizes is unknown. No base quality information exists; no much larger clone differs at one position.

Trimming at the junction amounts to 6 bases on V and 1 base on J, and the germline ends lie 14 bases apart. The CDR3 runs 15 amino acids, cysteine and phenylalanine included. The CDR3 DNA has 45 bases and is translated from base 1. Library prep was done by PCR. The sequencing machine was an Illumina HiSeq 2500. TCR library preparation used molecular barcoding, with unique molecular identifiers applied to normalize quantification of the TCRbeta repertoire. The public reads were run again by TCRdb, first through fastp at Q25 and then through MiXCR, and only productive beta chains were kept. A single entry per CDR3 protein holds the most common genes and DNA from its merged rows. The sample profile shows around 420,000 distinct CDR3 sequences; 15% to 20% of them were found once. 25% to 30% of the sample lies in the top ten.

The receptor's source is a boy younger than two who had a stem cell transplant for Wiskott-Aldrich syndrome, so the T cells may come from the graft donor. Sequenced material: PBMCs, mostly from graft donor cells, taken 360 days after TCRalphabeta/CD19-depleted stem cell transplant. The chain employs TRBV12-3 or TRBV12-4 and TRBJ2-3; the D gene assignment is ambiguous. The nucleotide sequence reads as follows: TGTGCCAGCAGGGCGGCCTTCTTTGGCACAGATACGCAGTATTTT. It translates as CASRAAFFGTDTQYF.